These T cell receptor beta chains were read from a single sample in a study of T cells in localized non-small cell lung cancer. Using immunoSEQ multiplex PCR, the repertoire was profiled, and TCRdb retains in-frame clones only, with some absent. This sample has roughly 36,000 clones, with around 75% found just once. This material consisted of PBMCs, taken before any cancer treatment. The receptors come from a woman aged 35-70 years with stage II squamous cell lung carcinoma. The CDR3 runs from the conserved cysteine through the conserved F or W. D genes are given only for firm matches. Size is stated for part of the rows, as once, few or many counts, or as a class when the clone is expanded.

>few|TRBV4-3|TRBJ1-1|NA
TGCGCCAGCAGCCAAGATTCAGGTAACACTGAAGCTTTCTTT
CASSQDSGNTEAFF
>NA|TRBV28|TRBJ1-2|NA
TGTGCCAGCAGTTCGTCCCGGGACGGCGGGCGCTACACCTTC
CASSSSRDGGRYTF
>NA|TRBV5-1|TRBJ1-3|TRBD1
TGCGCCAGCAGCGAGGGGACAGCTGGAAACACCATATATTTT
CASSEGTAGNTIYF
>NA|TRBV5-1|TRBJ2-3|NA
TGCGCCAGCAGCCAGGGGGGGACTAGCACAGATACGCAGTATTTT
CASSQGGTSTDTQYF
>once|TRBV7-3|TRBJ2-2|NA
TGTGCCAGCAGCTTAGAACGGGGGAACACCGGGGAGCTGTTTTTT
CASSLERGNTGELFF
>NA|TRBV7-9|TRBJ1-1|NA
TGTGCCAGCAGCACGCAGGTCCCGAACACTGAAGCTTTCTTT
CASSTQVPNTEAFF
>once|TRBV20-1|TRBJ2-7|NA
TGCAGTGCTAACAGGGGAGGGGAGCAGTACTTC
CSANRGGEQYF
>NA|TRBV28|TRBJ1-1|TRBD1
TGTGCCAGCAGTTTAGGGACAGCGAACACTGAAGCTTTCTTT
CASSLGTANTEAFF
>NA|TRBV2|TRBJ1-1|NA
TGTGCCAGCAGTGAAGCGGACGGGAACACTGAAGCTTTCTTT
CASSEADGNTEAFF
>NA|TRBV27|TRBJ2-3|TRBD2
TGTGCCAGCAGTTTAATTGCGGGGGGAACAGATACGCAGTATTTT
CASSLIAGGTDTQYF
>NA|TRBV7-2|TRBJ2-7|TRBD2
TGTGCCAGCAGCCATGCCTCGGGACTAGGTAGATACGAGCAGTACTTC
CASSHASGLGRYEQYF
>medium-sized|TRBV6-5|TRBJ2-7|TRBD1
TGTGCCAGCAGTTACTATCCGACAGGGGGCGTTTACGAGCAGTACTTC
CASSYYPTGGVYEQYF
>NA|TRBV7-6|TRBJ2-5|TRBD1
TGTGCCAGCAGCCTTTACTTCCCGGGACAGGGATACGAGACCCAGTACTTC
CASSLYFPGQGYETQYF
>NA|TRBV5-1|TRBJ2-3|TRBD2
TGCGCCAGCAGCTTAGGCGGGAGCTACCGCACAGATACGCAGTATTTT
CASSLGGSYRTDTQYF
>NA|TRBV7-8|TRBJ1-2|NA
TGTGCCAGCAGCCCGTCTCCTAACTATGGCTACACCTTC
CASSPSPNYGYTF
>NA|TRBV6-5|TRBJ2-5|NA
TGTGCCAGCAGTAACCCCCTAGAGACCCAGTACTTC
CASSNPLETQYF
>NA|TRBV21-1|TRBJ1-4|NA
TGTGCCAGCAGCAAAAGATGGACGGCTACAGGAAAACTGTTTTTT
CASSKRWTATGKLFF
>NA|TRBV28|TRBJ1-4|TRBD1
TGTGCCAGCAGTTTATACAGGGGGCCTGAAAAACTGTTTTTT
CASSLYRGPEKLFF
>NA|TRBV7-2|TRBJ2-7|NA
TGTGCCAGCAGCTTAGAAGGTGGGAGGTACGAGCAGTACTTC
CASSLEGGRYEQYF
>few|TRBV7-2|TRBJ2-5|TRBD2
TGTGCCAGCAGCTTTCAGGCGGGAGTGGGCGAGACCCAGTACTTC
CASSFQAGVGETQYF
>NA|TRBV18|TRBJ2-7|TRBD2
TGTGCCAGCTCACCCGGACTAGCGGGAGTTCGAATTGGGGGCGAGCAGTACTTC
CASSPGLAGVRIGGEQYF
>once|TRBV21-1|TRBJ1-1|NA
TGTGCCAGCAGGCCCCGGGGCCCGAGGGAGGCTTTCTTT
CASRPRGPREAFF
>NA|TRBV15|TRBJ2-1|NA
TGTGCCACCAGCAGAGATCAGATCTACAATGAGCAGTTCTTC
CATSRDQIYNEQFF
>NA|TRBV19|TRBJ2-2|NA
TGTGCCAGTAGTGTCCTCCTAGAGAGTTCCGGGGAGCTGTTTTTT
CASSVLLESSGELFF
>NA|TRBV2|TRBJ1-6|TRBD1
TGTGCCAGCAGTGAAAGGGGACAGAATAATTCACCCCTCCACTTT
CASSERGQNNSPLHF
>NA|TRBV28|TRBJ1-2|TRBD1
TGTGCCAGCAGAGCCATTGACAGGGTCTATGGCTACACCTTC
CASRAIDRVYGYTF
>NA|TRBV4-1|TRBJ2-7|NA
TGCGCCAGCAGCCTAAACTTACCGGGACTTGGGCGCTACGAGCAGTACTTC
CASSLNLPGLGRYEQYF
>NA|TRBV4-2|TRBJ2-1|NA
TGTGCCAGCAGCCAAGATTTATCGGATAATTCGCGAAGGAATGAGCAGTTCTTC
CASSQDLSDNSRRNEQFF
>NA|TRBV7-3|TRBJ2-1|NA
TGTGCCAGCAGCTTGAACGGGGCTAGCTCCTACAATGAGCAGTTCTTC
CASSLNGASSYNEQFF
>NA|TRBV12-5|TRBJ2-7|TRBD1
TGTGCTAGTGGCGAGGGGACAGGGAGGGAGCAGTACTTC
CASGEGTGREQYF
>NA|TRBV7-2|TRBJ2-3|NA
TGTGCCAGCATCCTACCCTTTAGTCTTAGGGACACCTGCACAGATACGCAGTATTTT
CASILPFSLRDTCTDTQYF
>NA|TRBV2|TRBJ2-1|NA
TGTGCCAGCAGTTTGGACAGCTCCTACAATGAGCAGTTCTTC
CASSLDSSYNEQFF
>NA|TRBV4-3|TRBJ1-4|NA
TGCGCCAGCAGCCAAGATCTTCAGGGCCAAGCGGCGGAAAAACTGTTTTTT
CASSQDLQGQAAEKLFF
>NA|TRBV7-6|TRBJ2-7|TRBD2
TGTGCCAGCAGCTTACTGGCTAGCGGGTCCAACTACGAGCAGTACTTC
CASSLLASGSNYEQYF
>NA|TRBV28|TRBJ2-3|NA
TGTGCCAGCAGTTCCGACAGCCCCCACACAGATACGCAGTATTTT
CASSSDSPHTDTQYF
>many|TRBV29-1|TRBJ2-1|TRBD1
TGCAGCGTTGAAAGTTGGGACAGGGATTCCCTCCGAAGGGAGGGTGAGCAGTTCTTC
CSVESWDRDSLRREGEQFF
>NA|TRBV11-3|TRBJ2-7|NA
TGTGCCAGCAGCTTGGGCCGCGGGGCGAACGGCGAGCAGTACTTC
CASSLGRGANGEQYF
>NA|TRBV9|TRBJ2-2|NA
TGTGCCAGCAGGCACGGATCAGCGAACACCGGGGAGCTGTTTTTT
CASRHGSANTGELFF
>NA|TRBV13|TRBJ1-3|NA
TGTGCCAGCAGCTCGAACTACAGGGGAAACACCATATATTTT
CASSSNYRGNTIYF
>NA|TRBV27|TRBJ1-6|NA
TGTGCCAGCAGTTTAAGACAGTATAATTCACCCCTCCACTTT
CASSLRQYNSPLHF
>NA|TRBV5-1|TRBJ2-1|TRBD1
TGCGCCAGCAGCTTGGACAGGGTAACAGGGGGTGAGCAGTTCTTC
CASSLDRVTGGEQFF
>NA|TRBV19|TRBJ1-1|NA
TGTGCCAGTAGTATAGATCGAGGCCTAAAGGCTTTCTTT
CASSIDRGLKAFF
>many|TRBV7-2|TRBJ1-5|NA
TGTGCCAGCAGCCAAGACCCCAATCAGCCCCAGCATTTT
CASSQDPNQPQHF
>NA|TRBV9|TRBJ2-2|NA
TGTGCCAGCAGCGTAGGTCCCACCGGGGGCGGGGAGCTGTTTTTT
CASSVGPTGGGELFF
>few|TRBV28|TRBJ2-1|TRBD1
TGTGCCAGCAGTTTCACAGGGGGCAGGGGCAATGAGCAGTTCTTC
CASSFTGGRGNEQFF
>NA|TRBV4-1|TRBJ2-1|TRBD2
TGCGCCAGCAGCCCGCCTTTGACTAGCGGGAGAGGGAATGAGCAGTTCTTC
CASSPPLTSGRGNEQFF
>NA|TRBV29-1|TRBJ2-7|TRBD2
TGCAGCGTTGTTCGCGGGGGGGAACCCTACGAGCAGTACTTC
CSVVRGGEPYEQYF
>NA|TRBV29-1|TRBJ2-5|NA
TGCAGCGTTGGTTCAGGCAGGGAGGCAGAGACCCAGTACTTC
CSVGSGREAETQYF
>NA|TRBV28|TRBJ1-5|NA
TGTGCCAGCAACTCGAGGGGCGCGGACTCGCGGCAGCCCCAGCATTTT
CASNSRGADSRQPQHF
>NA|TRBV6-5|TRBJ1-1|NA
TGTGCCAGCAGTTACTCCCTCGCGGAGGGGACTGAAGCTTTCTTT
CASSYSLAEGTEAFF
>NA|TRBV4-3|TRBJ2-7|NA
TGCGCCAGCAGCCAAGATCCCCGGGTTCAAACCTACGAGCAGTACTTC
CASSQDPRVQTYEQYF
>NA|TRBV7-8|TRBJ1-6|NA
TGTGCCAGCAGCCCCGGGACGGGTGTTGGGTATAATTCACCCCTCCACTTT
CASSPGTGVGYNSPLHF
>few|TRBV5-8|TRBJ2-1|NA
TGTGCCAGCAGGCTGGGGAACAGACAGGCAGGGGTGAGCGGTGAGCAGTTCTTC
CASRLGNRQAGVSGEQFF
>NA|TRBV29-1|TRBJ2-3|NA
TGCAGCGCCCGGACTGCCCCCGAGGAGTATTTT
CSARTAPEEYF
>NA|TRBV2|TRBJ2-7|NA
TGTGCCAGCAGTTCAGACTCCTACGAGCAGTACTTC
CASSSDSYEQYF